The 17 T cell receptor beta chains reported below all come from one sample, sequenced in a study of cytomegalovirus exposure and HLA in healthy donors (dated by TCRdb to about 2017). Libraries were prepared through the immunoSEQ multiplex PCR assay. For the multiplex PCR, a mixture combining 60 forward primers for TCR Vbeta segments and 13 reverse primers for TCR Jbeta segments was used. The clones in this table, taken by TCRdb from immuneACCESS, are in-frame only. Not every clone is retained; where verified, under half of the shortfall comes from an unresolved V gene, and the cause of the rest is unknown. Recorded for this sample are 100,000 to 150,000 clones; about 68% of them occurred a single time. The top ten clonotypes cover approximately 3.9% of the sample. The specimen was PBMCs. The receptor source for this set is a middle-aged man in good health and CMV-seropositive.

The rearrangement joins TRBV11-2 to TRBJ2-7; 12 bases are shared with TRBD2. This CDR3 comprises 17 residues. The ends lost 6 bases at V and 0 bases at J; junction bases unmatched: 9. Germline V gene lookup returns CDR1 SGHAT and CDR2 FQNNGV. CDR3 residues: CASSSSGRAPLSYEQYF. In DNA, the CDR3 is TGTGCCAGCAGTTCTAGCGGGAGGGCTCCCCTCTCCTACGAGCAGTACTTC. The variable domain in full, completed from reference TRBV11-2 and TRBJ2-7, reads EAGVAQSPRYKIIEKRQSVAFWCNPISGHATLYWYQQILGQGPKLLIQFQNNGVVDDSQLPKDRFSAERLKGVDSTLKIQPAKLEDSAVYLCASSSSGRAPLSYEQYFGPGTRLTVT.

This chain connects TRBV5-4 to TRBJ2-1; TRBD2 might be the D (6 bases). The CDR3 runs to 15 residues. The ends were cut back, 0 bases at V and 6 bases at J, with 13 bases in the middle. The germline gives CDR1 SGHNT, CDR2 YYREEE (reference sequence). The CDR3 reads CASSLGRGSVNEQFF. Here the CDR3 DNA reads TGTGCCAGCAGCTTGGGTCGGGGGTCGGTCAATGAGCAGTTCTTC.

The chain couples TRBV28 to TRBJ2-7; D gene unclear. The CDR3 is made up of 13 amino acids. Germline V gene sequence: CDR1 MDHEN, CDR2 SYDVKM. V lost 4 bases and J lost 3, with 10 bases in between. CDR3 bases: TGTGCCAGCAGTTCCCAGGTTCTCTACGAGCAGTACTTC. It encodes CASSSQVLYEQYF.

This clone was seen more than once but under ten times. This chain connects TRBV6-4 to TRBJ2-3, with 8 bases that match TRBD2. J was trimmed by 4 bases and V by 0 bases; bases with no gene match: 0. This CDR3 has 14 residues. CDR1 and CDR2 from the germline V gene are MRHNA and SNTAGT. CDR3 sequence (DNA): TGTGCCAGCAGTGACTCGCGGGGGGCAGATACGCAGTATTTT. This gives the protein CASSDSRGADTQYF.

This CDR3 is CASSVRGRTGELFF. For the CDR3, the DNA is TGTGCCAGCAGCGTCAGGGGGAGGACCGGGGAGCTGTTTTTT. The chain joins TRBV13 to TRBJ2-2; TRBD1 might be the D (7 bases). This CDR3 contains 14 residues. V gave up 5 bases and J gave up 5 bases, with 12 bases separating them. The germline gives CDR1 PRHDT, CDR2 FYEKMQ (reference sequence). Complete variable domain (other parts from reference TRBV13 and TRBJ2-2): AAGVIQSPRHLIKEKRETATLKCYPIPRHDTVYWYQQGPGQDPQFLISFYEKMQSDKGSIPDRFSAQQFSDYHSELNMSSLELGDSALYFCASSVRGRTGELFFGEGSRLTVL.

This chain's CDR3 is CASSSGQSSYEQYF. The CDR3 DNA reads as TGTGCCAGCAGTTCAGGACAGAGCTCCTACGAGCAGTACTTC. The chain links TRBV6-5 to TRBJ2-7; a possible D gene is TRBD1 (6 bases). Germline V gene data show CDR1 as MNHEY and CDR2 as SVGAGI. Between the trimmed V and J ends, which lost 4 bases and 0 bases, there was a span of 10 bases. The CDR3 loop spans 14 amino acids.

This clone was picked up a small number of times. The chain links TRBV6-1 to TRBJ1-5, with no clear D. The V end was cut by 4 bases, the J end by 0 bases, with 19 bases between. The CDR3 sequence is 18 residues long. Germline-derived CDR1 and CDR2 are MNHNS and SASEGT. The CDR3 bases are TGTGCCAGCAGTGGGCCTATGGGCGGGGATTATAGCAATCAGCCCCAGCATTTT. The encoded protein is CASSGPMGGDYSNQPQHF.

The sample holds one count of this clone. The chain combines TRBV7-2 with TRBJ2-7; 14 bases are shared with TRBD2. CDR3 length: 15 residues. Trimming removed 1 base from V and 7 bases from J; junction bases left unmatched: 3. CDR1 SGHTA and CDR2 FQGNSA come from the germline V gene. CDR3 loop: CASSLGLAGGREQYF. The CDR3, as DNA: TGTGCCAGCAGCTTAGGACTAGCGGGAGGGCGGGAGCAGTACTTC.

The V call is TRBV4-2, the J call TRBJ2-7; TRBD2 aligns across 8 bases. Germline V gene data show CDR1 as LGHNA and CDR2 as YNFKEQ. V gave up 2 bases and J gave up 0 bases; unmatched junction bases: 6. There are 16 residues in the CDR3. The CDR3 region is CASSQTTSGSSYEQYF. In DNA, the CDR3 is TGTGCCAGCAGCCAAACCACTAGCGGTAGCTCCTACGAGCAGTACTTC.

This clone came up a few times. This chain uses TRBV30 with TRBJ1-2; D call uncertain. This CDR3 spans 14 amino acids. Germline CDR1 and CDR2: GTSNPN and SVGIG (reference sequence). Trimming shortened V by 0 bases and J by 0 bases, and 8 bases separated the two germline ends. The CDR3 DNA is TGTGCCTGGAGTGTACTCCCGACTAACTATGGCTACACCTTC. Residues: CAWSVLPTNYGYTF.

In DNA form, the CDR3 reads TGTGCCAGCAGATCAGCGGGAGTTGCGGATACGCAGTATTTT. Protein product: CASRSAGVADTQYF. This chain links TRBV27 with TRBJ2-3; 8 bases fit TRBD2. CDR1 is MNHEY, CDR2 SMNVEV, per germline (reference sequence). The CDR3 spans 14 residues. V was pared by 6 bases and J by 6 bases, with 8 bases of the junction left unmatched.

The rearrangement joins TRBV7-2 to TRBJ2-7; D possibly corresponds to TRBD2 (6 bases). The CDR3 has 17 residues. V lost 7 bases to trimming and J lost 4 bases, with 26 bases between them. From germline, CDR1 is SGHTA and CDR2 FQGNSA. CDR3 amino acids: CASNVRASTGGTYEQYF. The CDR3 bases are TGTGCCAGCAACGTCCGGGCCTCAACCGGTGGGACTTACGAGCAGTACTTC.

The rearrangement uses TRBV29-1 and TRBJ2-7; TRBD1 matches at 10 bases. Per the germline V gene, CDR1 is SQVTM and CDR2 is ANQGSEA. The CDR3 loop spans 14 amino acids. J gave up 2 bases and V 6 bases, and 7 bases lay outside the gene matches. CDR3 protein: CSVSDRGSPYEQYF. CDR3 nucleotide sequence: TGCAGCGTGTCGGACAGGGGGTCTCCCTACGAGCAGTACTTC.

The chain uses TRBV27 and TRBJ2-3; D is ambiguous. CDR1 and CDR2 from the germline V gene are MNHEY and SMNVEV (reference sequence). CDR3 length: 13 residues. V was trimmed by 4 bases and J by 4 bases, leaving 9 bases between them. In DNA form, the CDR3 reads TGTGCCAGCAGTTACCGCCCGGCAGATACGCAGTATTTT. Translation: CASSYRPADTQYF.

This clone was seen a single time. The chain carries TRBV10-3 and TRBJ2-3; perhaps TRBD1 as D (5 bases). The germline V gene encodes CDR1 ENHRY and CDR2 SYGVKD. This CDR3 contains 16 residues. The V and J ends lost 3 bases and 3 bases respectively, with 16 bases between them. The CDR3 DNA reads as TGTGCCATCAGTGACCATGGTGGGGCTGCTACAGATACGCAGTATTTT. It encodes CAISDHGGAATDTQYF.

The chain couples TRBV5-6 to TRBJ2-7; the match to TRBD1 covers 12 bases. Losses at the gene ends were 4 bases for V and 1 base for J; bases not matched to a gene: 9. Germline V CDR1 and CDR2: SGHDT, YYEEEE. The CDR3 sequence is 17 residues long. CDR3 residues: CASSPGTGGPRSYEQYF. The CDR3 DNA reads as TGTGCCAGCAGCCCGGGGACAGGGGGCCCTAGGTCCTACGAGCAGTACTTC.

The CDR3 nucleotides are TGTGCCAGCAGCCCGGACTACCAAGAGACCCAGTACTTC. This translates into CASSPDYQETQYF. V is TRBV11-1 and J is TRBJ2-5; tentative D call: TRBD2 (5 bases). The V and J ends lost 5 bases and 0 bases respectively, with 7 bases between them. Germline CDR1 is SGHAT and CDR2 is FQDESV (reference sequence). The CDR3 is 13 amino acids.